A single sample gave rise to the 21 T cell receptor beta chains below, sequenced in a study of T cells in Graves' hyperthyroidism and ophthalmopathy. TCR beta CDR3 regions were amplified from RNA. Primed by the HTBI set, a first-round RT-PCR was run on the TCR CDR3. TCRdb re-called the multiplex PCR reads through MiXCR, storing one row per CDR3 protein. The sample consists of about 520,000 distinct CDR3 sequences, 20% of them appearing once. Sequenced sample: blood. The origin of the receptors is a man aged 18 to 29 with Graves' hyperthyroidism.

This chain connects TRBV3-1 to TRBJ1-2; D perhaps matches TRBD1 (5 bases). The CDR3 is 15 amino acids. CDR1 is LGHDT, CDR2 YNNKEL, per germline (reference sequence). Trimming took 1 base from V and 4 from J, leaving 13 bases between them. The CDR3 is CASSQGGTDLYGYTF. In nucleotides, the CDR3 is TGTGCCAGCAGCCAAGGTGGGACGGACCTCTATGGCTACACCTTC.

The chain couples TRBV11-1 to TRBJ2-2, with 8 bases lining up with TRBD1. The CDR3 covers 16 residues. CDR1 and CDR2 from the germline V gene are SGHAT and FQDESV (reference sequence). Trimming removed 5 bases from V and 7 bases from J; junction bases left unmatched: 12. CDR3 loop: CASSDHRTGRGGELFF. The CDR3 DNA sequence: TGTGCCAGCAGCGATCACCGGACAGGGCGCGGCGGGGAGCTGTTTTTT.

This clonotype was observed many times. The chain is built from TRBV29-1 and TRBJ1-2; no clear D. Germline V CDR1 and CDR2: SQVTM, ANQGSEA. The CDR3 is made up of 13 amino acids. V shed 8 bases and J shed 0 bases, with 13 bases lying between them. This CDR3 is CSYPTGPNYGYTF. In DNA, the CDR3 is TGCAGCTATCCGACCGGGCCTAACTATGGCTACACCTTC.

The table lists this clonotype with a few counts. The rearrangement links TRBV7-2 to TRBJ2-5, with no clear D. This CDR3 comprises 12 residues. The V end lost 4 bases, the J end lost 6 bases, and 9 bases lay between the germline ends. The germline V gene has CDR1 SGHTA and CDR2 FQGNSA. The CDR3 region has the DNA TGTGCCAGCAGCTCCCCCTATCAGACCCAGTACTTC. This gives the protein CASSSPYQTQYF.

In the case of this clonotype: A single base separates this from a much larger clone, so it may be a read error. The CDR3 here is CASGGGVYEQYF. The CDR3 DNA is TGTGCCAGCGGGGGGGGGGTCTACGAGCAGTACTTC. This sequence joins TRBV6-2 or TRBV6-3 and TRBJ2-7, with 7 bases aligning to TRBD2. The CDR3 has 12 amino acids. The J segment lost 3 bases and the V segment lost 8 bases, leaving 4 bases of the junction unmatched. CDR1 MNHEY and CDR2 SVGEGT come from the germline V gene.

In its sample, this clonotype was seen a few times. The DNA of the CDR3 is TGTGCCAGCAGCCCCAAGCGGGATTCCTCCTACAATGAGCAGTTCTTC. This encodes CASSPKRDSSYNEQFF. The V and J genes are TRBV7-8 and TRBJ2-1; 7 bases map to TRBD2. The germline gives CDR1 SGHVS, CDR2 FQNEAQ. This CDR3 has 16 amino acids. Unmatched junction bases numbered 7, after V lost 5 bases and J lost 0 bases.

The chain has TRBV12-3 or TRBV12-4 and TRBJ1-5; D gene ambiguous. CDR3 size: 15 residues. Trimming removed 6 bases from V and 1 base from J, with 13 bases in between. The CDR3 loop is CASSPRYESNQPQHF. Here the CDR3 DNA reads TGTGCCAGCAGCCCCCGGTATGAGAGCAATCAGCCCCAGCATTTT.

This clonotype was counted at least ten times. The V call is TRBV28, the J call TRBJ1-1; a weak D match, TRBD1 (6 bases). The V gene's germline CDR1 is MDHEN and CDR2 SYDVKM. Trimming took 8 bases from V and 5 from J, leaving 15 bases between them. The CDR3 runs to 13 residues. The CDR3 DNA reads TGTGCCAGCTTACGGAGGGGGGAGACTGAAGCTTTCTTT. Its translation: CASLRRGETEAFF.

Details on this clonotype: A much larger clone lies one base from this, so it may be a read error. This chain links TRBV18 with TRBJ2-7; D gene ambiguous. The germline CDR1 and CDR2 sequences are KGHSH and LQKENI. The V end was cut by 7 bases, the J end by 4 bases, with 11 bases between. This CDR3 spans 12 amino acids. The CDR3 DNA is TGTGCCAGCTTACCGACGGAGTACGAGCAGTACTTC. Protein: CASLPTEYEQYF.

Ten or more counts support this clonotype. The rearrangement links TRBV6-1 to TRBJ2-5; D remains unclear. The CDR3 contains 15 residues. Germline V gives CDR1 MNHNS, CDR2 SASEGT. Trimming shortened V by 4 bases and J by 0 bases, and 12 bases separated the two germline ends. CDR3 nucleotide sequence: TGTGCCAGCAGTGTCCCCGGGTTGTACCAAGAGACCCAGTACTTC. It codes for CASSVPGLYQETQYF.

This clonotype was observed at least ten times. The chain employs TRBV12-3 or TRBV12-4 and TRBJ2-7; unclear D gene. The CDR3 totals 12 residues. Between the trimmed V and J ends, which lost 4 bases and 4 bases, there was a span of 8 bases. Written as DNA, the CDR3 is TGTGCCAGCAGTTCTGGACCTTACGAGCAGTACTTC. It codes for CASSSGPYEQYF.

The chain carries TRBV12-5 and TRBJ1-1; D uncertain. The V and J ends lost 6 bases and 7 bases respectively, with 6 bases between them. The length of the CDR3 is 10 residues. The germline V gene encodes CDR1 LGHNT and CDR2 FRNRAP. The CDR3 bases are TGTGCTAGTGGCTACAGTGAAGCTTTCTTT. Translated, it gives CASGYSEAFF.

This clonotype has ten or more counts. CDR3 in DNA: TGTGCCAGCACCAACGGTTACAGTTCCAACGAGCAGTACTTC. It is translated as CASTNGYSSNEQYF. The rearrangement links TRBV6-1 to TRBJ2-7, with D uncertain. The germline V gene has CDR1 MNHNS and CDR2 SASEGT. V was cut by 7 bases and J by 5 bases, with 18 bases left in between. CDR3 length equals 14 residues.

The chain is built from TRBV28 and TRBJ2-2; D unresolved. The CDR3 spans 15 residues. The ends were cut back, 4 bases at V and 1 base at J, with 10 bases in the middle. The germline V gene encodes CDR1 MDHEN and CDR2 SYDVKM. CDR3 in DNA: TGTGCCAGCAGTTCGCCGGGCCTGAACACCGGGGAGCTGTTTTTT. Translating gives CASSSPGLNTGELFF.

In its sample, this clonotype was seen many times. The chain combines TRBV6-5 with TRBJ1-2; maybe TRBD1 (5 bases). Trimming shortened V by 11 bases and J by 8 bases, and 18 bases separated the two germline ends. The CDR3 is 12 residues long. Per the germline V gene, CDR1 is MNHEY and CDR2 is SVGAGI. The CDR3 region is CAGSTGTPGYTF. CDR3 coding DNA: TGTGCCGGCTCAACCGGGACCCCAGGCTACACCTTC.

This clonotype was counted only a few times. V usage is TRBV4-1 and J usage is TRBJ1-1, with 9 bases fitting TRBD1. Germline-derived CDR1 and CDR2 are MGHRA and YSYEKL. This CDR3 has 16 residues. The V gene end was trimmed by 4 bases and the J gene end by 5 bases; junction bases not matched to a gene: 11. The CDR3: CASSLTPDRGKTEAFF. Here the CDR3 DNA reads TGCGCCAGCAGCCTAACTCCGGACAGGGGAAAGACTGAAGCTTTCTTT.

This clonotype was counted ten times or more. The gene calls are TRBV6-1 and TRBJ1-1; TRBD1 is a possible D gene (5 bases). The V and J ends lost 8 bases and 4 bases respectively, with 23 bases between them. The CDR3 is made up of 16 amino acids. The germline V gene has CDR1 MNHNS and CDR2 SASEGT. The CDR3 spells CASYPGPTYMSTEAFF. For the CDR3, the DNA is TGTGCCAGCTACCCGGGACCGACCTATATGAGCACTGAAGCTTTCTTT.

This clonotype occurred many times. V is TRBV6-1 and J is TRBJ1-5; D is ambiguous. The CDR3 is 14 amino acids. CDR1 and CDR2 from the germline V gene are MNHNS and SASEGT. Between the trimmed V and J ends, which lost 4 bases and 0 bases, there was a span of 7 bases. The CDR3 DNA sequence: TGTGCCAGCAGTGGATACAGTAGCAATCAGCCCCAGCATTTT. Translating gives CASSGYSSNQPQHF.

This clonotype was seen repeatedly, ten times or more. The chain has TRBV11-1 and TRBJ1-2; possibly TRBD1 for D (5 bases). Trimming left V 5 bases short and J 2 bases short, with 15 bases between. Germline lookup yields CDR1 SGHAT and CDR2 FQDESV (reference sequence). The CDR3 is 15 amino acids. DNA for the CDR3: TGTGCCAGCAGCCTAAACAGGAATAGCAACTATGGCTACACCTTC. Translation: CASSLNRNSNYGYTF.

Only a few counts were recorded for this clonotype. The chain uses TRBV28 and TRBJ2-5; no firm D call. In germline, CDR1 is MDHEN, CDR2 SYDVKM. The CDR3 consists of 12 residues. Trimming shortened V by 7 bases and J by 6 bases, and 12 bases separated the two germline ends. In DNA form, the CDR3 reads TGTGCCAGCACCCAAAAATCCCAGACCCAGTACTTC. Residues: CASTQKSQTQYF.

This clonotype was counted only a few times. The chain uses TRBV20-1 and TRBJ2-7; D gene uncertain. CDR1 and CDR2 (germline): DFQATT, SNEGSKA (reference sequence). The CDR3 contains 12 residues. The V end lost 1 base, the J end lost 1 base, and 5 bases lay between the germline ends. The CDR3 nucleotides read TGCAGTGCTAGAGTTTCATCCTACGAGCAGTACTTC. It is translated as CSARVSSYEQYF.